The T cell receptor beta chain described here comes from a study of CD8 T cells in ankylosing spondylitis. The study, taken as a whole, reports: Within peripheral blood, clones linked to disease were CD8+ and relatively rare.

This CDR3 has 14 amino acids. Trimming stripped 7 bases from V and 0 bases from J, with 10 bases between. Looked up from germline, CDR1 is DFQATT and CDR2 is SNEGSKA (reference sequence). About this clonotype itself: No antigen is known for it.

Using quantitative 5'-RACE with molecular barcodes, the authors made TCR beta libraries. MiXCR, applied by TCRdb to the 5' RACE reads, yields one record per CDR3 protein. Of 250,000 to 400,000 distinct CDR3 sequences in the sample, roughly 11% are singletons; the top ten hold around 8.4%. The chain is built from TRBV20-1 and TRBJ1-6, with D unclear. The TCR comes from a female donor with ankylosing spondylitis or in good health (not recorded which). The source material was blood, either unsorted or a sorted T cell fraction (not recorded which). DNA for the CDR3: TGCAGTGTCGGACTTAGCTCCTATAATTCACCCCTCCACTTT. Translated, it gives CSVGLSSYNSPLHF.